These 8 T cell receptor beta chains were sequenced from one sample in a study of cytomegalovirus exposure and HLA in healthy donors. With 60 Vbeta and 13 Jbeta primers, the PCR was carried out. Clones were read by immunoSEQ multiplex PCR, and TCRdb kept only the in-frame ones, dropping some. This sample has 100,000 to 150,000 clones, with about 80% found just once. The sample was PBMCs. The receptors shown here come from a man aged 18-30 years in good health and CMV-seronegative.

For this clone: The sample holds other DNA sequences that translate to the same CDR3. The rearrangement uses TRBV6-6 and TRBJ1-1, with 9 bases identical to TRBD1. The germline gives CDR1 MNHNY, CDR2 SVGAGI (reference sequence). The CDR3 loop spans 14 amino acids. The V segment lost 4 bases and the J segment 4 bases; nucleotides outside the gene matches: 4. CDR3 sequence: CASSFTGGGTEAFF. For the CDR3, the DNA is TGTGCCAGCAGTTTTACAGGGGGCGGCACTGAAGCTTTCTTT.

As for this clone: The conserved phenylalanine or tryptophan normally closing the CDR3 is absent here, so this likely arose from a read error. The gene calls are TRBV7-9 and TRBJ2-2; tentative D call: TRBD1 (6 bases). The CDR3 is 16 amino acids. In germline, CDR1 is SEHNR, CDR2 FQNEAQ (reference sequence). V shed 7 bases and J shed 0 bases, with 15 bases lying between them. CDR3: CASTRGTGSNTGELFS. CDR3 DNA sequence: TGTGCCAGCACCAGAGGAACAGGGTCGAACACCGGGGAGCTGTTTTCT.

The chain has TRBV25-1 and TRBJ1-1; 11 bases line up with TRBD1. Germline V CDR1 and CDR2: MGHDK, SYGVNS. CDR3 length: 17 residues. The V gene end was trimmed by 0 bases and the J gene end by 7 bases; junction bases not matched to a gene: 10. CDR3 sequence reads: CASSEYPRTGGEDEAFF. CDR3 bases: TGTGCCAGCAGTGAATATCCGAGGACAGGGGGCGAAGATGAAGCTTTCTTT.

The rearrangement joins TRBV7-8 to TRBJ1-6; D is perhaps TRBD1 (5 bases). Germline V lookup: CDR1 SGHVS, CDR2 FQNEAQ. The CDR3 has 17 amino acids. V gave up 2 bases and J gave up 0 bases, with 11 bases separating them. CDR3 amino acids: CASSLRSRDSYNSPLHF. CDR3 nucleotides: TGTGCCAGCAGCTTACGGTCCAGGGACTCCTATAATTCACCCCTCCACTTT.

The chain carries TRBV7-2 and TRBJ1-1, with D perhaps TRBD1 (5 bases). CDR1 and CDR2 (germline): SGHTA, FQGNSA. This CDR3 spans 12 amino acids. V lost 1 base, J lost 11 bases, and 11 bases lay in between. In DNA form, the CDR3 reads TGTGCCAGCAGCTTAGTTCGGGGGGACGCTTTCTTT. Its protein is CASSLVRGDAFF. Drawing the rest from reference TRBV7-2 and TRBJ1-1, the complete variable domain is GAGVSQSPSNKVTEKGKDVELRCDPISGHTALYWYRQSLGQGLEFLIYFQGNSAPDKSGLPSDRFSAERTGGSVSTLTIQRTQQEDSAVYLCASSLVRGDAFFGQGTRLTVV.

In nucleotides, the CDR3 is TGTGCCAGTGGACAGGTCGGGGAGCTGTTTTTT. As protein: CASGQVGELFF. The chain joins TRBV19 to TRBJ2-2, with 7 bases fitting TRBD1. Germline V gene data show CDR1 as LNHDA and CDR2 as SQIVND (reference sequence). V gave up 8 bases and J gave up 7 bases; unmatched junction bases: 1. This CDR3 region has 11 residues.

This chain connects TRBV12-5 to TRBJ1-5, with D possibly matching TRBD1 (5 bases). Per the germline V gene, CDR1 is LGHNT and CDR2 is FRNRAP. The CDR3 is 15 amino acids. V gave up 3 bases and J gave up 0 bases, with 9 bases separating them. CDR3 bases: TGTGCTAGTGGTTTAGGGGTAAATAGCAATCAGCCCCAGCATTTT. This gives the protein CASGLGVNSNQPQHF.

For this clone: The junction does not match germline at one end; this may be a read error. The chain is built from TRBV2 and TRBJ2-4; D is perhaps TRBD2 (7 bases). Germline V gene sequence: CDR1 SNHLY, CDR2 FYNNEI. The CDR3 runs 15 residues. CDR3 loop: CASSELGGAGNIRYF. As DNA, the CDR3 is TGTGCCAGCAGTGAACTGGGGGGGGCGGGAAACATTCGGTACTTC.